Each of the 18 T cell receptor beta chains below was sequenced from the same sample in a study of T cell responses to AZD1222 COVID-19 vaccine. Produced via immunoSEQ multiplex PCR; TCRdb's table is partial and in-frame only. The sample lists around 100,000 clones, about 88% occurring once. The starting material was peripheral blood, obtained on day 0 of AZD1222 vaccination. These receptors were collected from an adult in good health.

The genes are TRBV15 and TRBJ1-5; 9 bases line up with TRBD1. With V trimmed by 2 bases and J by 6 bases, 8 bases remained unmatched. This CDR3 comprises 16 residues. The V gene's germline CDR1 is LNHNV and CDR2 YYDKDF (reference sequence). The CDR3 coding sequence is TGTGCCACCAGCAGAACCCCGGGACAGGGAAGTCAGCCCCAGCATTTT. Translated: CATSRTPGQGSQPQHF. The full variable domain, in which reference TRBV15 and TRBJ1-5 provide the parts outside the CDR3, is DAMVIQNPRYQVTQFGKPVTLSCSQTLNHNVMYWYQQKSSQAPKLLFHYYDKDFNNEADTPDNFQSRRPNTSFCFLDIRSPGLGDTAMYLCATSRTPGQGSQPQHFGDGTRLSIL.

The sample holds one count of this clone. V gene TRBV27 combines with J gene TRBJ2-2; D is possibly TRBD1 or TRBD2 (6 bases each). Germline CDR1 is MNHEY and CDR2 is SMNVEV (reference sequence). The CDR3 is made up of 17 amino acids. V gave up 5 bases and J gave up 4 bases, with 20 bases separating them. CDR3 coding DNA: TGTGCCAGCAGTCAAAGGGTAGGGGGGTCTATCACCGGGGAGCTGTTTTTT. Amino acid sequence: CASSQRVGGSITGELFF.

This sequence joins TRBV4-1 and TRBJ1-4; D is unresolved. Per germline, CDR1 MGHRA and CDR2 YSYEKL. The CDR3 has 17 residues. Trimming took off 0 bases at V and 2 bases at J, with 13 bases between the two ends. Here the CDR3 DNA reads TGCGCCAGCAGCCAAGATCTGGGTAGGCATACTAATGAAAAACTGTTTTTT. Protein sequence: CASSQDLGRHTNEKLFF.

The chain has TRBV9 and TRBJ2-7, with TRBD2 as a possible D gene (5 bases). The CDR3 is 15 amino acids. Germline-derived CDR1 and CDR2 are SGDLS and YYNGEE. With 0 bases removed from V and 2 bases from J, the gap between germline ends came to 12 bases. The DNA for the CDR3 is TGTGCCAGCAGCGTAGGCGAGGGAAGGGCCTACGAGCAGTACTTC. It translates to CASSVGEGRAYEQYF.

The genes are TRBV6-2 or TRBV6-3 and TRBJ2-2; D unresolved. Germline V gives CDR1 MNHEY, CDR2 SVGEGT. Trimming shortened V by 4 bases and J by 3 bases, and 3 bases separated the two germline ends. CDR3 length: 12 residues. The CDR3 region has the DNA TGTGCCAGCAGTTCCTACACCGGGGAGCTGTTTTTT. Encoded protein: CASSSYTGELFF.

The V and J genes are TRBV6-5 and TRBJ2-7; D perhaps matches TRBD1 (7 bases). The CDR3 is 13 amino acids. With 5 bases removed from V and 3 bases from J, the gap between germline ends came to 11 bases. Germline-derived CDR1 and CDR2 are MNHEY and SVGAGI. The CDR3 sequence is CASSHRGGYEQYF. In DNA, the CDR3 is TGTGCCAGCAGTCACAGGGGAGGCTACGAGCAGTACTTC.

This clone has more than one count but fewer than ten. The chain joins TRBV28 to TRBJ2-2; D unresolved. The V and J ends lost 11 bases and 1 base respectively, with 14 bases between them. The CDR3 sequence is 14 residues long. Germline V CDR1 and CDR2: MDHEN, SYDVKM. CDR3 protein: CAAKKPGNTGELFF. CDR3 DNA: TGTGCCGCGAAAAAACCAGGGAACACCGGGGAGCTGTTTTTT. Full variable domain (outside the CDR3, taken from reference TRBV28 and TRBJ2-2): DVKVTQSSRYLVKRTGEKVFLECVQDMDHENMFWYRQDPGLGLRLIYFSYDVKMKEKGDIPEGYSVSREKKERFSLILESASTNQTSMYLCAAKKPGNTGELFFGEGSRLTVL.

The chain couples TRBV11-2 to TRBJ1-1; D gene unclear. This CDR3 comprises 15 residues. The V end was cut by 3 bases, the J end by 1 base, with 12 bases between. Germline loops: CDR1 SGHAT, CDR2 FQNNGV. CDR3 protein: CASSFSAGPNTEAFF. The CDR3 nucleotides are TGTGCCAGCAGCTTTAGCGCCGGACCGAACACTGAAGCTTTCTTT.

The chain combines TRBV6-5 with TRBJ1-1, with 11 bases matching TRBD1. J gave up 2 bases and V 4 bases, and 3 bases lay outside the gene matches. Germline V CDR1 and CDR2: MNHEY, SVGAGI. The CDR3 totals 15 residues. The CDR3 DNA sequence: TGTGCCAGCAGTTTTCGGACAGGGGGCAACACTGAAGCTTTCTTT. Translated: CASSFRTGGNTEAFF.

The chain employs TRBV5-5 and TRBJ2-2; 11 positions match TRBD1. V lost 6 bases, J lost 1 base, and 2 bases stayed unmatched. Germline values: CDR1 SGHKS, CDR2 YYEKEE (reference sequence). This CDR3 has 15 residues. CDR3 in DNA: TGTGCCAGCACCGGGACAGGGGGGAACACCGGGGAGCTGTTTTTT. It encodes CASTGTGGNTGELFF.

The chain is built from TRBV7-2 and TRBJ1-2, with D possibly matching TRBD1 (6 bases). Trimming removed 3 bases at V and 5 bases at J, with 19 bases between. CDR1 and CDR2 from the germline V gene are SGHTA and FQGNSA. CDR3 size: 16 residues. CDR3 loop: CASSLVVGQLIYGYTF. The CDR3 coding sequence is TGTGCCAGCAGCTTGGTCGTAGGACAGCTTATTTATGGCTACACCTTC.

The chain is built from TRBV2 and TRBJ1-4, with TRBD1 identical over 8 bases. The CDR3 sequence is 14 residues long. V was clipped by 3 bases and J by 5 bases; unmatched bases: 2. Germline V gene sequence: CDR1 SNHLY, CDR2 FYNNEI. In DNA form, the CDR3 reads TGTGCCAGCAGTGAGGGACAGGCGAATGAAAAACTGTTTTTT. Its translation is CASSEGQANEKLFF.

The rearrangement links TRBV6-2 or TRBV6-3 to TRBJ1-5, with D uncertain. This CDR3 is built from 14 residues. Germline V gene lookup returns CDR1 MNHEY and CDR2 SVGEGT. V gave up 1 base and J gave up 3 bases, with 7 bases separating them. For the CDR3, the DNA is TGTGCCAGCAGTTACTTTCTCCCCAATCAGCCCCAGCATTTT. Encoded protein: CASSYFLPNQPQHF.

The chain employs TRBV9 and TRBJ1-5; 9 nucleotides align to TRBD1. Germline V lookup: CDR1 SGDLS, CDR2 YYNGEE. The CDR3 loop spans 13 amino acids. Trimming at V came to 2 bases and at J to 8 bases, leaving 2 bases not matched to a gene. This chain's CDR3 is CASSVRQGEPQHF. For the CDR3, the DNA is TGTGCCAGCAGCGTTAGACAGGGGGAGCCCCAGCATTTT.

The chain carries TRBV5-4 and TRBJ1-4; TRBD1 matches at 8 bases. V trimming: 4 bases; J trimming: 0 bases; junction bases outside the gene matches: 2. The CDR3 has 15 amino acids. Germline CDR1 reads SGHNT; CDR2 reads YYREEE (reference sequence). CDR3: CASSPGGPTNEKLFF. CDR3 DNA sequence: TGTGCCAGCAGCCCAGGGGGCCCAACTAATGAAAAACTGTTTTTT. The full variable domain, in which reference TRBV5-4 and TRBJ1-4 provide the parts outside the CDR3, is ETGVTQSPTHLIKTRGQQVTLRCSSQSGHNTVSWYQQALGQGPQFIFQYYREEENGRGNFPPRFSGLQFPNYSSELNVNALELDDSALYLCASSPGGPTNEKLFFGSGTQLSVL.

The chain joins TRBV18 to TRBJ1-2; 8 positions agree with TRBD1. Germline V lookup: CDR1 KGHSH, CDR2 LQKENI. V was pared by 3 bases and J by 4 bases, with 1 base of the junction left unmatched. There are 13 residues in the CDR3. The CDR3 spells CASSPGQVYGYTF. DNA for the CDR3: TGTGCCAGCTCACCGGGACAGGTCTATGGCTACACCTTC.

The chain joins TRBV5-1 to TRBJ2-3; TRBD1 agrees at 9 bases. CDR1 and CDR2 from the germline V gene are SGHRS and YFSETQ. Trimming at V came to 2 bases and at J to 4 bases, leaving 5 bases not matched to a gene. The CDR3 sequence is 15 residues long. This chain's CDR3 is CASSFTGQGSDTQYF. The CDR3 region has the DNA TGCGCCAGCAGCTTTACTGGACAGGGGTCAGATACGCAGTATTTT.

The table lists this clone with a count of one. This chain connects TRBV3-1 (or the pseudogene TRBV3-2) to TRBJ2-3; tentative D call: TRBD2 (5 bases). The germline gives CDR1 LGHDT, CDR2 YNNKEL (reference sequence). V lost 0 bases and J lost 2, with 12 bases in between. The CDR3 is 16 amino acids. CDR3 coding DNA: TGTGCCAGCAGCCAAGAGCCCGGGGAGAACACAGATACGCAGTATTTT. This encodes CASSQEPGENTDTQYF.